A selection of T cell receptor beta chains follows, all from one sample in a study of vaccination effects on CD4 cells after COVID-19. Produced via immunoSEQ multiplex PCR; TCRdb's table is partial and in-frame only. This table has about 60,000 clones, roughly 78% appearing once. No antigen is known for these receptors. Here the sequenced sample was CD4+ T cells from PBMCs cultured with HCoV-OC43 spike peptides, taken after COVID-19 vaccination. The receptor set was obtained from a human donor who received a COVID-19 vaccine. CDR3s include the opening cysteine and the closing phenylalanine or tryptophan. The order of the fields is V gene, CDR3 length, J gene, clone size, D gene, CDR3 protein, CDR3 DNA. A D gene is named only where the DNA matches it firmly. Clone size is shown for a subset of rows, as once, few, many or a class of expanded clone.

v_call: TRBV7-2; cdr3_length: 14; j_call: TRBJ2-2; clone_size: NA; d_call: NA; cdr3_aa: CASSLAQNTGELFF; cdr3_nt: TGTGCCAGCAGCTTAGCCCAGAACACCGGGGAGCTGTTTTTT
v_call: TRBV4-3; cdr3_length: 16; j_call: TRBJ1-2; clone_size: NA; d_call: TRBD1; cdr3_aa: CASSQEDRGLNYGYTF; cdr3_nt: TGCGCCAGCAGCCAGGAGGACAGGGGATTAAACTATGGCTACACCTTC
v_call: TRBV10-1; cdr3_length: 13; j_call: TRBJ1-2; clone_size: NA; d_call: NA; cdr3_aa: CASSEKGLYGYTF; cdr3_nt: TGCGCCAGCAGTGAAAAGGGTCTCTATGGCTACACCTTC
v_call: TRBV19; cdr3_length: 14; j_call: TRBJ1-4; clone_size: few; d_call: TRBD1; cdr3_aa: CASRDRGRAEKLFF; cdr3_nt: TGTGCCAGCAGGGACAGGGGGCGCGCTGAAAAACTGTTTTTT
v_call: TRBV11-3; cdr3_length: 13; j_call: TRBJ2-3; clone_size: NA; d_call: NA; cdr3_aa: CASSLRDTDTQYF; cdr3_nt: TGTGCCAGCAGCTTACGGGATACAGATACGCAGTATTTT
v_call: TRBV30; cdr3_length: 13; j_call: TRBJ1-6; clone_size: once; d_call: NA; cdr3_aa: CAWSSVYNSPLHF; cdr3_nt: TGTGCCTGGAGTTCGGTATATAATTCACCCCTCCACTTT
v_call: TRBV5-8; cdr3_length: 18; j_call: TRBJ1-2; clone_size: NA; d_call: TRBD1; cdr3_aa: CASSRGQGAILWDYGYTF; cdr3_nt: TGTGCCAGCAGCCGGGGACAGGGGGCGATCCTGTGGGATTATGGCTACACCTTC
v_call: TRBV9; cdr3_length: 17; j_call: TRBJ1-1; clone_size: NA; d_call: TRBD1; cdr3_aa: CASSATGQGKINTEAFF; cdr3_nt: TGTGCCAGCAGCGCCACTGGACAGGGTAAGATAAACACTGAAGCTTTCTTT
v_call: TRBV24-1; cdr3_length: 14; j_call: TRBJ2-5; clone_size: once; d_call: TRBD1; cdr3_aa: CATSDPQGAETQYF; cdr3_nt: TGTGCCACCAGTGACCCACAGGGGGCCGAGACCCAGTACTTC
v_call: TRBV6-2/TRBV6-3; cdr3_length: 15; j_call: TRBJ2-3; clone_size: NA; d_call: NA; cdr3_aa: CASSYQIGGSDTQYF; cdr3_nt: TGTGCCAGCAGTTACCAAATCGGGGGCTCAGATACGCAGTATTTT
v_call: TRBV3-1/TRBV3-2; cdr3_length: 14; j_call: TRBJ1-6; clone_size: NA; d_call: NA; cdr3_aa: CASMESGYNSPLHF; cdr3_nt: TGTGCCAGCATGGAATCGGGATATAATTCACCCCTCCACTTT
v_call: TRBV5-1; cdr3_length: 15; j_call: TRBJ2-4; clone_size: NA; d_call: NA; cdr3_aa: CASSMGELAKNIQYF; cdr3_nt: TGCGCCAGCAGCATGGGGGAGTTAGCCAAAAACATTCAGTACTTC
v_call: TRBV5-1; cdr3_length: 16; j_call: TRBJ1-1; clone_size: NA; d_call: NA; cdr3_aa: CASKGRGGAENTEAFF; cdr3_nt: TGCGCCAGCAAGGGGAGGGGGGGGGCAGAGAACACTGAAGCTTTCTTT
v_call: TRBV19; cdr3_length: 14; j_call: TRBJ1-2; clone_size: NA; d_call: TRBD1; cdr3_aa: CASFGTGTDYGYTF; cdr3_nt: TGTGCCAGTTTCGGGACAGGGACCGATTATGGCTACACCTTC
v_call: TRBV7-3; cdr3_length: 13; j_call: TRBJ2-5; clone_size: NA; d_call: NA; cdr3_aa: CASSRRFQETQYF; cdr3_nt: TGTGCCAGCAGTCGACGGTTCCAAGAGACCCAGTACTTC
v_call: TRBV5-4; cdr3_length: 17; j_call: TRBJ2-2; clone_size: NA; d_call: NA; cdr3_aa: CASSWGAGAHNTGELFF; cdr3_nt: TGTGCCAGCAGCTGGGGGGCAGGGGCGCACAACACCGGGGAGCTGTTTTTT
v_call: TRBV6-2/TRBV6-3; cdr3_length: 15; j_call: TRBJ1-2; clone_size: few; d_call: TRBD1; cdr3_aa: CASSYKQTGYDGYTF; cdr3_nt: TGTGCCAGCAGTTACAAGCAGACAGGGTATGATGGCTACACCTTC
v_call: TRBV6-1; cdr3_length: 15; j_call: TRBJ1-2; clone_size: NA; d_call: NA; cdr3_aa: CASSEGRGQNYGYTF; cdr3_nt: TGTGCCAGCAGTGAAGGACGGGGCCAAAACTATGGCTACACCTTC
v_call: TRBV24-1; cdr3_length: 15; j_call: TRBJ1-1; clone_size: NA; d_call: NA; cdr3_aa: CATSDSGVENTEAFF; cdr3_nt: TGTGCCACCAGTGATTCGGGGGTGGAGAACACTGAAGCTTTCTTT
v_call: TRBV14; cdr3_length: 17; j_call: TRBJ2-3; clone_size: NA; d_call: TRBD1; cdr3_aa: CASSAYRDRAFTDTQYF; cdr3_nt: TGTGCCAGCAGCGCCTACCGGGACAGGGCCTTCACAGATACGCAGTATTTT
v_call: TRBV7-3; cdr3_length: 14; j_call: TRBJ2-2; clone_size: NA; d_call: NA; cdr3_aa: CASSLLLNTGELFF; cdr3_nt: TGTGCCAGCAGCTTATTACTGAACACCGGGGAGCTGTTTTTT
v_call: TRBV29-1; cdr3_length: 15; j_call: TRBJ1-2; clone_size: NA; d_call: TRBD1; cdr3_aa: CSVSGWGQGTYGYTF; cdr3_nt: TGCAGCGTATCCGGGTGGGGACAGGGGACCTATGGCTACACCTTC
v_call: TRBV6-6; cdr3_length: 15; j_call: TRBJ2-1; clone_size: NA; d_call: TRBD2; cdr3_aa: CASSYGGSSYNEQFF; cdr3_nt: TGTGCCAGCAGTTACGGCGGGAGCTCCTACAATGAGCAGTTCTTC
v_call: TRBV6-6; cdr3_length: 15; j_call: TRBJ2-3; clone_size: NA; d_call: NA; cdr3_aa: CASSQPWDHTDTQYF; cdr3_nt: TGTGCCAGCAGCCAGCCTTGGGACCACACAGATACGCAGTATTTT
v_call: TRBV24-1; cdr3_length: 15; j_call: TRBJ2-5; clone_size: NA; d_call: TRBD1; cdr3_aa: CATSAPGQGLETQYF; cdr3_nt: TGTGCCACCAGTGCCCCGGGACAGGGGCTTGAGACCCAGTACTTC
v_call: TRBV5-1; cdr3_length: 15; j_call: TRBJ1-1; clone_size: NA; d_call: NA; cdr3_aa: CASSYNTGIFTEAFF; cdr3_nt: TGCGCCAGCAGCTATAACACAGGAATTTTCACTGAAGCTTTCTTT
v_call: TRBV2; cdr3_length: 15; j_call: TRBJ2-2; clone_size: once; d_call: NA; cdr3_aa: CASSEWGPNTGELFF; cdr3_nt: TGTGCCAGCAGTGAATGGGGCCCCAACACCGGGGAGCTGTTTTTT
v_call: TRBV27; cdr3_length: 14; j_call: TRBJ2-1; clone_size: few; d_call: TRBD1; cdr3_aa: CASSEQGAINEQFF; cdr3_nt: TGTGCCAGCAGCGAACAGGGGGCGATCAATGAGCAGTTCTTC
v_call: TRBV12-5; cdr3_length: 16; j_call: TRBJ1-2; clone_size: once; d_call: NA; cdr3_aa: CASGLVQGISDYGYTF; cdr3_nt: TGTGCTAGTGGTTTGGTACAGGGCATATCGGACTATGGCTACACCTTC
v_call: TRBV5-8; cdr3_length: 15; j_call: TRBJ1-1; clone_size: NA; d_call: NA; cdr3_aa: CASSPWGPEGTEAFF; cdr3_nt: TGTGCCAGCAGCCCCTGGGGACCAGAAGGGACTGAAGCTTTCTTT
v_call: TRBV5-1; cdr3_length: 13; j_call: TRBJ2-3; clone_size: few; d_call: NA; cdr3_aa: CASSMTGTDTQYF; cdr3_nt: TGCGCCAGCAGCATGACGGGCACAGATACGCAGTATTTT
v_call: TRBV18; cdr3_length: 16; j_call: TRBJ1-3; clone_size: NA; d_call: NA; cdr3_aa: CASSPQSAQSGNTIYF; cdr3_nt: TGTGCCAGCTCACCACAATCGGCTCAATCTGGAAACACCATATATTTT
v_call: TRBV29-1; cdr3_length: 13; j_call: TRBJ1-1; clone_size: NA; d_call: NA; cdr3_aa: CSAASGMNTEAFF; cdr3_nt: TGCAGCGCCGCCTCCGGTATGAACACTGAAGCTTTCTTT
v_call: TRBV5-1; cdr3_length: 13; j_call: TRBJ1-5; clone_size: NA; d_call: NA; cdr3_aa: CASSLAEDQPQHF; cdr3_nt: TGCGCCAGCAGCTTGGCCGAGGATCAGCCCCAGCATTTT
v_call: TRBV6-5; cdr3_length: 15; j_call: TRBJ1-4; clone_size: NA; d_call: NA; cdr3_aa: CASRTGTLDNEKLFF; cdr3_nt: TGTGCCAGCAGAACCGGGACATTAGATAATGAAAAACTGTTTTTT
v_call: TRBV28; cdr3_length: 15; j_call: TRBJ1-5; clone_size: once; d_call: NA; cdr3_aa: CASSPGGPSNQPQHF; cdr3_nt: TGTGCCAGCAGTCCCGGGGGGCCGAGCAATCAGCCCCAGCATTTT
v_call: TRBV5-1; cdr3_length: 14; j_call: TRBJ1-1; clone_size: NA; d_call: NA; cdr3_aa: CASSSTRTSNWAFF; cdr3_nt: TGCGCCAGCAGCTCTACCCGGACCTCAAACTGGGCTTTCTTT
v_call: TRBV19; cdr3_length: 14; j_call: TRBJ2-3; clone_size: few; d_call: NA; cdr3_aa: CASRGRGLTDTQYF; cdr3_nt: TGTGCCAGTAGGGGACGGGGGTTGACAGATACGCAGTATTTT
v_call: TRBV12-5; cdr3_length: 14; j_call: TRBJ2-1; clone_size: NA; d_call: NA; cdr3_aa: CASGLGTKNNEQFF; cdr3_nt: TGTGCTAGTGGTTTAGGGACAAAAAACAATGAGCAGTTCTTC
v_call: TRBV10-3; cdr3_length: 12; j_call: TRBJ1-2; clone_size: few; d_call: NA; cdr3_aa: CATRAVDYGYTF; cdr3_nt: TGTGCCACCCGAGCGGTCGACTATGGCTACACCTTC
v_call: TRBV5-8; cdr3_length: 16; j_call: TRBJ2-6; clone_size: NA; d_call: NA; cdr3_aa: CASSRAGRAGANVLTF; cdr3_nt: TGTGCCAGCAGCCGTGCGGGCCGAGCTGGGGCCAACGTCCTGACTTTC